Listed below are T cell receptor beta chains from one sample, sequenced in a study of blood T cell repertoires in COVID-19. The repertoire was sequenced with immunoSEQ multiplex PCR; TCRdb's copy has only in-frame clones and lacks some. Counted here are about 80,000 clones, roughly 89% occurring once; the ten biggest clones make up roughly 3.5%. Material for sequencing was peripheral blood. The source of these receptors is a man over 45 with acute or convalescent COVID-19. The CDR3 runs from the conserved cysteine through the conserved F or W. The D gene is left open where the match is weak. Clone sizes are given selectively: once, few, many, or a class where the clone is expanded.

j_call,d_call,clone_size,v_call,cdr3_nt,cdr3_aa
TRBJ2-7,.,.,TRBV7-2,TGTGCCAGCAGCTTAGTATCGGCAGGAAACGAGCAGTACTTC,CASSLVSAGNEQYF
TRBJ2-3,TRBD2,.,TRBV4-3,TGCGCCAGCAGCCAAGCCCTGCGGGGGAACACAGATACGCAGTATTTT,CASSQALRGNTDTQYF
TRBJ1-2,TRBD1,.,TRBV30,TGTGCCTGGAGTGGAGGGACAGGGGGGTCCCGGTACTATGGCTACACCTTC,CAWSGGTGGSRYYGYTF
TRBJ2-7,TRBD2,.,TRBV4-1,TGCGCCAGCAGCCAAACACTAGCGGGGGCCTCCTACGAGCAGTACTTC,CASSQTLAGASYEQYF
TRBJ2-2,TRBD1,.,TRBV5-1,TGCGCCAGCAGCGCGACGGGACAGGGGGCGACCGGGGAGCTGTTTTTT,CASSATGQGATGELFF
TRBJ2-2,.,.,TRBV11-2,TGTGCCAGCAGCCAGCGGCCCGATACCGGGGAGCTGTTTTTT,CASSQRPDTGELFF
TRBJ1-2,.,.,TRBV27,TGTGCCAGCAGTTACCGGGCTAACTATGGCTACACCTTC,CASSYRANYGYTF
TRBJ2-5,TRBD2,.,TRBV7-2,TGTGCCAGCAGCGGACTAGCGGGGGGGCAAGAGACCCAGTACTTC,CASSGLAGGQETQYF
TRBJ2-3,.,.,TRBV11-1,TGTGCCAGCAGCTTAGTCGTATATACGCAGTATTTT,CASSLVVYTQYF
TRBJ2-1,TRBD2,once,TRBV3-1/TRBV3-2,TGTGCCAGCAGCCAAGATTGGGCTAGCGGGGGCCTTAGCTCCTACAATGAGCAGTTCTTC,CASSQDWASGGLSSYNEQFF
TRBJ2-1,.,once,TRBV4-1,TGCGCCAGCAGCCAAGAAGGTCGGAGCTACTACAATGAGCAGTTCTTC,CASSQEGRSYYNEQFF
TRBJ1-1,TRBD1,.,TRBV28,TGTGCCAGCAGTCAAGGGGGCTATGACACTGAAGCTTTCTTT,CASSQGGYDTEAFF
TRBJ1-6,TRBD1,.,TRBV7-2,TGTGCCAGCAGCCACATTGACAGGGGCTATAATTCACCCCTCCACTTT,CASSHIDRGYNSPLHF
TRBJ1-3,TRBD1,.,TRBV18,TGTGCCAGCCAGAGACAGGGGCAAGCTGGAAACACCATATATTTT,CASQRQGQAGNTIYF
TRBJ2-2,.,few,TRBV6-5,TGTGCCAGCAGTTACGCACGGTCCTATGGGGAGCTGTTTTTT,CASSYARSYGELFF
TRBJ2-7,TRBD1,.,TRBV5-1,TGCGCCAGCAGCGAGGACAGGGGATACGAGCAGTACTTC,CASSEDRGYEQYF
TRBJ2-5,.,.,TRBV5-1,TGCGCCAGCAGCGCCGGGTCCCAAGAGACCCAGTACTTC,CASSAGSQETQYF
TRBJ2-1,.,.,TRBV19,TGTGCCAGTAGTACTCTTATAGCCCTCCATGGGAATGAGCAGTTCTTC,CASSTLIALHGNEQFF